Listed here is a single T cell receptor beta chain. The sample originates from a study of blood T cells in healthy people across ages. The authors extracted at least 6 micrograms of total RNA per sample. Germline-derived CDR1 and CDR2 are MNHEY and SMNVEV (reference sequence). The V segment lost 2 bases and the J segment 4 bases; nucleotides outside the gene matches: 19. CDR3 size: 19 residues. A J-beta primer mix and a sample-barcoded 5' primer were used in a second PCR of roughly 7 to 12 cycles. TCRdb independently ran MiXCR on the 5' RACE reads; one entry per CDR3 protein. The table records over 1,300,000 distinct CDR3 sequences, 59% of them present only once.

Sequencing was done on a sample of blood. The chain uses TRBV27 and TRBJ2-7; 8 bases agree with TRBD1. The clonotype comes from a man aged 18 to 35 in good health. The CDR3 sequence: CASSLHRGQGAIWQYEQYF. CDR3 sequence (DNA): TGTGCCAGCAGTTTACATCGTGGACAGGGAGCTATTTGGCAATACGAGCAGTACTTC.